One sample yielded the 18 T cell receptor beta chains listed below, sequenced in a study of blood T cell repertoires in COVID-19. Repertoires were generated with immunoSEQ multiplex PCR, while TCRdb's copy carries only in-frame clones and drops some. This table has roughly 110,000 clones, 80% to 90% appearing once. Sequences were obtained from peripheral blood. The receptor source for this set is a human donor in a cohort sampled during active COVID-19.

The rearrangement joins TRBV9 to TRBJ2-7; 8 bases map to TRBD2. This CDR3 region has 15 residues. J was trimmed by 8 bases and V by 3 bases; bases with no gene match: 13. Germline V gives CDR1 SGDLS, CDR2 YYNGEE. The CDR3 protein is CASSARGRKGDKQYF. As DNA, the CDR3 is TGTGCCAGCAGCGCCCGCGGGAGGAAGGGTGACAAGCAGTACTTC. The variable domain in full, with the rest retrieved from reference TRBV9 and TRBJ2-7, is DSGVTQTPKHLITATGQRVTLRCSPRSGDLSVYWYQQSLDQGLQFLIQYYNGEERAKGNILERFSAQQFPDLHSELNLSSLELGDSALYFCASSARGRKGDKQYFGPGTRLTVT.

In DNA form, the CDR3 reads TGTGCCAGCAGCCCTAGAGCAGCCTCCTACGAGCAGTACTTC. It translates to CASSPRAASYEQYF. J is TRBJ2-7 and V is TRBV3-1 (or the pseudogene TRBV3-2); the D is unclear. Deletions cut 4 bases from V and 0 bases from J, with 10 bases between. This CDR3 is 14 amino acids long. Per the germline V gene, CDR1 is LGHDT and CDR2 is YNNKEL (reference sequence).

The chain has TRBV6-2 or TRBV6-3 and TRBJ1-2, with a possible D match to TRBD1 (6 bases). Germline V gene sequence: CDR1 MNHEY, CDR2 SVGEGT. CDR3 length: 12 amino acids. Trimming took 0 bases from V and 10 from J, leaving 9 bases between them. The CDR3 region has the DNA TGTGCCAGCAGTTACTCGGGGGCAACCTACACCTTC. It yields the protein CASSYSGATYTF.

The V and J genes are TRBV7-6 and TRBJ1-1, with 7 bases identical to TRBD1. V lost 3 bases, J lost 5 bases, and 9 bases stayed unmatched. Germline lookup yields CDR1 SGHVS and CDR2 FNYEAQ. This CDR3 comprises 15 residues. Here the CDR3 DNA reads TGTGCCAGCAGCTTGAACAGGGGCTGGGGAACTGAAGCTTTCTTT. Translated: CASSLNRGWGTEAFF.

The V and J genes are TRBV5-4 and TRBJ2-7, with D perhaps TRBD1 (5 bases). The CDR3 totals 15 residues. CDR1 and CDR2 (germline): SGHNT, YYREEE (reference sequence). Trimming removed 1 base from V and 3 bases from J, with 14 bases in between. In nucleotides, the CDR3 is TGTGCCAGCAGCTTGAAAGGAGCAGGGTACTACGAGCAGTACTTC. It specifies CASSLKGAGYYEQYF.

The V call is TRBV4-2, the J call TRBJ2-7; TRBD2 is a possible D gene (7 bases). V was cut by 3 bases and J by 7 bases, with 22 bases left in between. The CDR3 loop spans 16 amino acids. The V gene's germline CDR1 is LGHNA and CDR2 YNFKEQ. The CDR3 DNA reads as TGTGCCAGCAGCCATCCCGACGGGGGCCGCGGGGGAGAGCAGTACTTC. Protein product: CASSHPDGGRGGEQYF.

V and J are TRBV7-2 and TRBJ2-7, with 10 bases aligning to TRBD1. V lost 1 base, J lost 2 bases, and 5 bases stayed unmatched. Germline lookup yields CDR1 SGHTA and CDR2 FQGNSA. This CDR3 spans 16 amino acids. The DNA for the CDR3 is TGTGCCAGCAGCTTAGTAGGACAGGGGGTCACCTACGAGCAGTACTTC. Translation gives CASSLVGQGVTYEQYF. Full variable domain (remainder filled in from reference TRBV7-2 and TRBJ2-7): GAGVSQSPSNKVTEKGKDVELRCDPISGHTALYWYRQSLGQGLEFLIYFQGNSAPDKSGLPSDRFSAERTGGSVSTLTIQRTQQEDSAVYLCASSLVGQGVTYEQYFGPGTRLTVT.

The chain combines TRBV2 with TRBJ1-1; 8 positions agree with TRBD1. This CDR3 region has 15 residues. J lost 1 base, V lost 7 bases, and 8 bases had no gene match. Germline CDR1 is SNHLY and CDR2 is FYNNEI. The CDR3 DNA sequence: TGTGCCAGCAACCCCGGACAGGGCCAGAACACTGAAGCTTTCTTT. This gives the protein CASNPGQGQNTEAFF.

This clone was detected only a few times. This rearrangement joins TRBV29-1 to TRBJ2-1; maybe TRBD2 (5 bases). V dropped 4 bases and J dropped 4 bases, with 14 bases sitting between them. The CDR3 has 14 amino acids. In germline, CDR1 is SQVTM, CDR2 ANQGSEA. The CDR3 reads CSVGSQRRYNEQFF. In DNA form, the CDR3 reads TGCAGCGTTGGTAGCCAGCGGAGGTACAATGAGCAGTTCTTC.

The chain's CDR3 is CASSHRTVNYGYTF. The CDR3 nucleotides read TGTGCCAGCAGCCACAGGACGGTCAACTATGGCTACACCTTC. V is TRBV7-9 and J is TRBJ1-2, with D tentatively TRBD1 (5 bases). Germline CDR1 reads SEHNR; CDR2 reads FQNEAQ (reference sequence). The CDR3 has 14 residues. V dropped 5 bases and J dropped 2 bases, with 12 bases sitting between them.

V and J are TRBV7-9 and TRBJ1-1, with unresolved D. The ends were cut back, 2 bases at V and 1 base at J, with 11 bases in the middle. In germline, CDR1 is SEHNR, CDR2 FQNEAQ (reference sequence). This CDR3 is built from 15 residues. The CDR3 loop reads CASSLLTVKNTEAFF. For the CDR3, the DNA is TGTGCCAGCAGCTTATTAACGGTAAAGAACACTGAAGCTTTCTTT.

This clone was detected a few times. V and J are TRBV7-9 and TRBJ2-3; possibly TRBD2 for D (6 bases). V was cut by 3 bases and J by 1 base, with 11 bases left in between. In germline, CDR1 is SEHNR, CDR2 FQNEAQ (reference sequence). This CDR3 has 15 residues. The CDR3 sequence is CASSFGTGGTDTQYF. The DNA for the CDR3 is TGTGCCAGCAGCTTCGGAACGGGGGGCACAGATACGCAGTATTTT.

The genes are TRBV19 and TRBJ2-3; maybe TRBD1 (6 bases). Germline CDR1 reads LNHDA; CDR2 reads SQIVND (reference sequence). V was clipped by 10 bases and J by 4 bases, with 24 bases between them. The CDR3 has 16 residues. CDR3 protein: CATSARGGVLADTQYF. DNA of the CDR3: TGTGCCACCTCCGCCAGGGGTGGGGTCTTGGCAGATACGCAGTATTTT.

The V call is TRBV27, the J call TRBJ1-1, with D unresolved. CDR1 and CDR2 (germline): MNHEY, SMNVEV (reference sequence). The CDR3 is 14 residues long. Trimming removed 2 bases at V and 0 bases at J, with 7 bases between. This chain's CDR3 is CASSLGGMNTEAFF. The DNA for the CDR3 is TGTGCCAGCAGTTTAGGTGGCATGAACACTGAAGCTTTCTTT.

This chain links TRBV6-5 with TRBJ1-5, with 10 nucleotides matching TRBD1. With 7 bases clipped from V and 3 bases from J, the junction kept 6 bases outside the gene matches. Germline CDR1 and CDR2: MNHEY and SVGAGI. This CDR3 is 15 amino acids long. For the CDR3, the DNA is TGTGCCAGCAAAGGGGACAGGGGTAACAATCAGCCCCAGCATTTT. It encodes CASKGDRGNNQPQHF.

The CDR3 sequence: CASSSGTGNTDTQYF. As DNA, the CDR3 is TGTGCCAGCAGCTCCGGGACAGGCAACACAGATACGCAGTATTTT. The gene calls are TRBV7-9 and TRBJ2-3; 8 nucleotides align to TRBD1. Unmatched junction bases numbered 5, after V lost 4 bases and J lost 2 bases. The CDR3 loop spans 15 amino acids. CDR1 is SEHNR, CDR2 FQNEAQ, per germline (reference sequence).

The chain links TRBV7-2 to TRBJ1-6; TRBD1 matches 9 bases. CDR3 size: 15 residues. V trimming: 1 base; J trimming: 10 bases; junction bases outside the gene matches: 5. Looked up from germline, CDR1 is SGHTA and CDR2 is FQGNSA. CDR3 sequence: CASSLGTGVGSPLHF. Here the CDR3 DNA reads TGTGCCAGCAGCTTAGGGACAGGGGTTGGATCACCCCTCCACTTT. The variable domain in full, with the rest retrieved from reference TRBV7-2 and TRBJ1-6, is GAGVSQSPSNKVTEKGKDVELRCDPISGHTALYWYRQSLGQGLEFLIYFQGNSAPDKSGLPSDRFSAERTGGSVSTLTIQRTQQEDSAVYLCASSLGTGVGSPLHFGNGTRLTVT.

The gene calls are TRBV9 and TRBJ2-2; D gene uncertain. The ends were cut back, 0 bases at V and 6 bases at J, with 6 bases in the middle. This CDR3 is 13 amino acids long. The germline V gene has CDR1 SGDLS and CDR2 YYNGEE. This CDR3 is CASSVGGSGELFF. The CDR3 DNA sequence: TGTGCCAGCAGCGTAGGAGGTTCCGGGGAGCTGTTTTTT.